The clone carrying this TCR beta chain was observed a single time. Its antigen remains unknown. These data are taken from a study of shared clonotypes between healthy human individuals. Per the authors' pipeline: Owing to the provision of junction-only sequences devoid of quality scores by immunoSEQ, filtering differed. Repertoires were generated with immunoSEQ multiplex PCR, while TCRdb's copy carries only in-frame clones and drops some. The V and J calls and clone size come from that table; D and trimming were worked out from the DNA. The sample records more than 1.2 million clones, 98% to 99% being singletons. CDR3 size: 18 residues. The germline V gene encodes CDR1 KGHSH and CDR2 LQKENI. The V gene lost 6 bases and the J gene lost 3 bases, with 26 bases spanning the gap. Overall study results and limits: Naive CD4 clonotype sharing across four donors was approximately 5%. Lower generation probabilities were found for non-shared clonotypes than for those shared by all four donors.

Sequencing was done on a sample of naive CD4+ T cells sorted from blood. The subset denotes: CD45RA+ positively selected. The chain couples TRBV18 to TRBJ1-2; possibly TRBD1 for D (6 bases). The TCR comes from a man in his thirties or forties in good health. CDR3 region: CASSQTGGTGISYYGYTF. The CDR3 DNA follows: TGTGCCAGCTCGCAGACAGGCGGGACCGGCATTTCCTACTATGGCTACACCTTC.